This TCR beta chain was recovered during a study of CD8+CD57+ T cells in acquired aplastic anemia (dated by TCRdb to the late 2010s). Concerning the study at large: On average, sorted CD4+ and CD8+ cells yielded around 3.5 ug of extracted DNA, with a range of 0.2 to 27.4 ug. A CD8+CD57+ expansion meant a frequency higher than the mean frequency seen in healthy subjects.

Concerning this clonotype: This receptor's antigen is unknown. This CDR3 fails to terminate in the conserved phenylalanine or tryptophan, so it likely reflects a read error. Because the CDR3's place on the DNA is in doubt, the DNA is left out and the CDR3 is given as listed by TCRdb.

The germline V gene gives CDR1 as SNHLY and CDR2 as FYNNEI. The CDR3 length is 15 residues, termini included. Expansion of CD8+CD57+ cells had been shown by flow cytometry in the patients chosen for sequencing. Every patient had a diagnosis of severe acquired aplastic anemia based on International Study of Aplastic Anemia and Agranulocytosis and Camitta criteria. At the time blood was sampled, none of the patients had received any therapy. TCR repertoires of sorted CD4+ and CD8+ blood T cells from severe aplastic anemia patients and healthy subjects were deep-sequenced in the study. Patients were enrolled in the USA under clinicaltrials.gov protocols 00001620, 01623167, 00001397, 00071045, 00081523 and 00961064. Ficoll-Paque density gradient centrifugation was used to isolate peripheral blood mononuclear cells. CD4+ and CD8+ T cells were sorted by FACS or magnetic beads before DNA extraction. Study-level results and caveats: CD8+ Simpson's diversity did not differ significantly between patients and healthy controls (P=0.060). Although 25 to 30 CD8+ CDR3 sequences were shared by patients and controls, these sequences appeared highly expressed in patients and within the immunodominant clones of patients.

Genomic DNA served as template for TCR beta VDJ combination and CDR3 sequence profiling. An Illumina HiSeq 2000 was the platform used for TCR repertoire sequencing. On the authors' methods: TRBV/TRBJ rearrangement plots, CDR3 size and DJ length profiles, and Simpson's diversity index were used to evaluate the repertoires. The most abundant DNA sequence in the deep sequencing data was taken as the immunodominant clone. CDR3 amino acid sequences were screened for sharing across subjects and were compared with published repertoires and the VDJdb database. TCRdb cleaned the public reads at Q25 with fastp, built clones with MiXCR and kept in-frame beta chains. Duplicate CDR3 protein sequences are folded into a single record with the most common DNA and genes. These V and J calls are TCRdb output, not the study's own analysis. Present in this sample are 270,000 or so distinct CDR3 sequences, roughly 82% of which were seen just once. The ten most abundant clones make up roughly two fifths of the sample.

The sample comprised sorted CD4+, CD8+, or CD8+CD57+ T cells (not recorded which) from PBMCs. This chain is built from TRBV2 and TRBJ1-5; TRBD1, the D gene given by the table, was not confirmed from the DNA. The source of this sequence is a human donor with aplastic anemia. The CDR3 region has the sequence CASGVGGTDTQYLDS.